This T cell receptor (beta chain) is from a study of blood T cell repertoires in COVID-19. Study-wide background: Sites in the United States, Italy and Spain provided acute and convalescent COVID-19 samples. T cells, B-cell-depleted T cells, or PBMCs provided the cDNA or gDNA that served as material.

The protocol was immunoSEQ multiplex PCR, while the TCRdb copy is restricted to in-frame clones and leaves out a portion. The sample comprises 200,000 or so clones, about 88% of which are singletons, and 2.1% rests with the top ten. Trimming stripped 5 bases from V and 5 bases from J, with 13 bases between. Germline assignment: CDR1 MNHEY and CDR2 SVGAGI. The CDR3 totals 13 residues. The clonotype was recovered from a man aged 70 or older with active or convalescent COVID-19. The sequenced sample was peripheral blood. V usage is TRBV6-5 and J usage is TRBJ2-7; possibly TRBD1 for D (5 bases). The CDR3 here is CASSRAGYNEQYF. In DNA form, the CDR3 reads TGTGCCAGCAGTAGGGCAGGGTATAACGAGCAGTACTTC.